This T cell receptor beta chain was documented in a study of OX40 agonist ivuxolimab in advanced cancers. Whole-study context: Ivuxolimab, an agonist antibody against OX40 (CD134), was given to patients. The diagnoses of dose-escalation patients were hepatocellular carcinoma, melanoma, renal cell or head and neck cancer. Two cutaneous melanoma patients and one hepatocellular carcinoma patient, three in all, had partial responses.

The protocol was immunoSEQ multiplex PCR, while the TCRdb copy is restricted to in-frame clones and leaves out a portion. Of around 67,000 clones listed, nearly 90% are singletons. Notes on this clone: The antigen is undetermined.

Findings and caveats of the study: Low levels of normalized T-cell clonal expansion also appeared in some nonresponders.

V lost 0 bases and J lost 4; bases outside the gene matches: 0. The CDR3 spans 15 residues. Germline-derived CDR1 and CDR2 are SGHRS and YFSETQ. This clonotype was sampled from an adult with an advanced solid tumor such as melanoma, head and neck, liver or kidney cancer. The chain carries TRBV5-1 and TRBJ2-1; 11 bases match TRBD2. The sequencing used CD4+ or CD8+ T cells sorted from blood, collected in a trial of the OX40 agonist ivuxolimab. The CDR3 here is CASSLGLAGYNEQFF. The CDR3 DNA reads TGCGCCAGCAGCTTGGGACTAGCGGGATACAATGAGCAGTTCTTC.